The present entry profiles one TCR beta chain with its context. Its antigen is unknown. The input lacks base qualities; no much larger clone sits a single base away. The CDR3 starts with the cysteine, ends with the phenylalanine, and has 15 residues. Only CDR3 DNA remains: 45 bases, in frame from the first base. CDR1 and CDR2 were assigned from the germline V gene as SGHAT and FQNNGV. The junction shows trimming of 3 bases on V and 5 bases on J, plus 14 bases between the germline ends. Donors were healthy HIV-negative adults with no recently reported acute infections or vaccinations. Every donor was a Caucasian adult residing in Nashville, Tennessee, USA. CD4+ T cells were enriched through magnetic negative selection, after which naive cells were positively selected on CD45RA and the remaining negative fraction served as the memory subset. After blood collection by leukapheresis, PBMCs were isolated using Ficoll-Histopaque density gradient centrifugation and then cryopreserved in the vapor phase of liquid nitrogen. Analytical flow cytometry was used to check the purity and quantity of each magnetically sorted T cell population. Genomic DNA was isolated from every sorted fraction and measured by UV absorbance on a Nanodrop 2000c.

Using the deep immunoSEQ assay, TCR CDR3 regions were amplified from genomic DNA by multiplex PCR. Extracted genomic DNA from each cell subset was spread evenly across all wells of several immunoSEQ 96-well plates, with each plate serving as a replicate. For sorted subsets, around 200 ng genomic DNA, equal to about 30,000 T cell genomes, was loaded into each replicate PCR. The purified libraries were quantified using a Qubit 3.0 fluorometer, sized with a Bioanalyzer 2100, and then quantified again using the KAPA Library Quantification kit. Every immunoSEQ 96-well plate was sequenced on a separate single-read 150-cycle Illumina NextSeq 550 flow cell. In the source study's methods: Because only junctional sequences without quality scores were contained in the immunoSEQ output, filtering matching that applied to full-length reads could not be performed. To assign V/J genes and CDR3, sequences were annotated against IMGT germline references using PyIR, a Python wrapper for IgBLAST v1.9. Any read was removed if the V/J assignment was weak (E-value above 1e-6), the CDR3 was missing, or the read contained stop codons, out-of-frame junctions, or ambiguous translated residues. A V3J clonotype was defined by an identical inferred V gene, J gene, and CDR3 amino acid sequence. To compute the percentage overlap between repertoires, the number of shared unique clonotypes was divided by the size of the smaller repertoire. Repertoire richness was assessed with RTK rarefaction, the Chao1 estimator, and Recon v2.1 estimates of unobserved clonotypes. Generation probabilities were computed with OLGA for all TCRbeta clonotypes obtained by the gDNA method from four donors. This is the immuneACCESS table as TCRdb keeps it, with only in-frame sequences that have V and J called. A part of the clones is gone; compared with another copy, unresolved V genes explain less than half, and the rest is unexplained. That table gives V, J and clone size, and the DNA gave D and trimming. For this sample the table gives more than 2,000,000 clones, of which approximately 94% were detected only once. The ten largest clones add up to roughly 0.14% of the sample.

The data were taken from a study of shared clonotypes between healthy human individuals (dated by TCRdb to the early 2020s). Looking at the study overall: A couple of women and a few men aged 18 to 49 years were included in the cohort. Blood TCR repertoires of five healthy adults were deeply sequenced to estimate repertoire size and the extent of clonotype sharing between individuals. Leukapheresis yielded between about 0.94 and 8.9 billion PBMCs per donor. For each donor, CD4 naive and CD4 memory were each given three plates, CD8 naive was given two plates, and CD8 memory was given one plate. To increase sequencing depth and limit assay-specific biases, different laboratories used diverse techniques to prepare libraries and sequence TCR repertoires.

Summary of the overall study and its limitations: Sharing across several donors was observed for approximately 5% of naive CD4, under 4% of naive CD8, 2.3% of memory CD4, and about 0.4% of memory CD8 clonotypes. Compared with non-shared clonotypes, the clonotypes found in all four sorted-subset donors had higher generation probabilities. Naive subsets generally had larger estimated clonotype richness than memory subsets. Pairwise subsampling led to the expectation that sequencing depth would affect the degree of clonotype sharing among donors. Sampling was restricted to blood, and TCR repertoires in tissue are likely to differ from TCR repertoires in blood. Even with the large sequencing depth, rarefaction of the sorted-subset datasets indicated that sequencing was incomplete. The genetic and exposure-history diversity represented was limited by the small number of donors.

The sample consisted of naive CD4+ T cells sorted from blood. The cell subset or site label on this specimen signifies: CD45RA+ positively selected. This chain is built from TRBV11-2 and TRBJ2-1; a weak D assignment points to TRBD1 (5 bases agree). This clonotype was sampled from a young man in good health. The base sequence is TGTGCCAGCAGCTTTTCCCTGGGGCCAAACAATGAGCAGTTCTTC. Its translation is CASSFSLGPNNEQFF.